These 5 T cell receptor beta chains share one sample of origin, sequenced in a study of T-cell memory formation after mild COVID-19. TCRdb re-called the 5' RACE reads with MiXCR, one entry per CDR3 protein. Of about 110,000 distinct CDR3 sequences listed, about an eighth are singletons. The material sequenced was PBMCs or a T cell subset sorted from them (not recorded which). These receptors all come from an adult woman who had mild COVID-19 (a few samples of this study predate the infection). Cell type and time point are not known.

This rearrangement joins TRBV7-3 to TRBJ2-1, with 7 bases fitting TRBD2. The CDR3 is 16 residues long. Trimming removed 10 bases from V and 6 bases from J; junction bases left unmatched: 18. Looked up from germline, CDR1 is SGHTA and CDR2 is FQGTGA. CDR3 sequence reads: CATSKGAGLDFNEQFF. Written as DNA, the CDR3 is TGTGCCACCTCAAAAGGAGCGGGACTTGACTTCAATGAGCAGTTCTTC.

The chain links TRBV7-2 to TRBJ2-7, with D unclear. The CDR3 runs to 14 residues. In germline, CDR1 is SGHTA, CDR2 FQGNSA. V was clipped by 2 bases and J by 3 bases, with 11 bases between them. In DNA, the CDR3 is TGTGCCAGCAGCTTACGTCCCGATCACTACGAGCAGTACTTC. Translating it yields CASSLRPDHYEQYF. The whole variable domain, filled in from reference TRBV7-2 and TRBJ2-7, reads GAGVSQSPSNKVTEKGKDVELRCDPISGHTALYWYRQSLGQGLEFLIYFQGNSAPDKSGLPSDRFSAERTGGSVSTLTIQRTQQEDSAVYLCASSLRPDHYEQYFGPGTRLTVT.

This clonotype was seen ten or more times. V and J are TRBV7-3 and TRBJ2-5; 14 bases map to TRBD2. Germline CDR1 reads SGHTA; CDR2 reads FQGTGA. CDR3 length: 15 residues. J was trimmed by 5 bases and V by 4 bases; bases with no gene match: 3. CDR3 residues: CASSSGLAGVETQYF. DNA for the CDR3: TGTGCCAGCAGCTCGGGACTAGCGGGGGTGGAGACCCAGTACTTC.

This clonotype showed up many times. The V call is TRBV12-3 or TRBV12-4, the J call TRBJ2-7; D unresolved. Trimming cost V 2 bases and J 3 bases, with 8 bases left between them. This CDR3 comprises 13 residues. CDR3 region: CASSLTLSYEQYF. CDR3 DNA sequence: TGTGCCAGCAGTTTAACGCTAAGCTACGAGCAGTACTTC.

V is TRBV24-1 and J is TRBJ2-3; 14 nucleotides line up with TRBD2. Germline V gene data show CDR1 as KGHDR and CDR2 as SFDVKD. The junction had 8 bases not matched to a gene; V was cut back by 4 bases and J by 3 bases. CDR3 length equals 18 residues. The CDR3 DNA reads TGTGCCACCAGTGACCGAGCGGGGACTAGCGGGAGAACAGATACGCAGTATTTT. Its protein product is CATSDRAGTSGRTDTQYF.